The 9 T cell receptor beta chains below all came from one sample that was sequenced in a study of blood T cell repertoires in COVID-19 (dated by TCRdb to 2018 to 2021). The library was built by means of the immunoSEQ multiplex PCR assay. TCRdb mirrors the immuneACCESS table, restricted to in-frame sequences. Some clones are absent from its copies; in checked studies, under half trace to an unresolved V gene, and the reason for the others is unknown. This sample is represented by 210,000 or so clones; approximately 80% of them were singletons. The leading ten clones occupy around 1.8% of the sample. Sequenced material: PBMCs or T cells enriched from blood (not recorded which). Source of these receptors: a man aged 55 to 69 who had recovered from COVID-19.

The CDR3 bases are TGTGCCAGCAGTGACCGACAGGGAAATGAGCAGTTCTTC. As protein: CASSDRQGNEQFF. The V gene is TRBV6-1, the J gene TRBJ2-1; 7 nucleotides agree with TRBD1. Germline lookup yields CDR1 MNHNS and CDR2 SASEGT. The CDR3 loop spans 13 amino acids. After removal of 3 bases from V and 7 bases from J, the junction contained 3 bases not matched to a gene.

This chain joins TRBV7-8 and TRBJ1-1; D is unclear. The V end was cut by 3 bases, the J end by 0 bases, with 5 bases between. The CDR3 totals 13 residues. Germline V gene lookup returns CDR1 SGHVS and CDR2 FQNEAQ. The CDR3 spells CASSFGMNTEAFF. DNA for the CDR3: TGTGCCAGCAGCTTTGGCATGAACACTGAAGCTTTCTTT.

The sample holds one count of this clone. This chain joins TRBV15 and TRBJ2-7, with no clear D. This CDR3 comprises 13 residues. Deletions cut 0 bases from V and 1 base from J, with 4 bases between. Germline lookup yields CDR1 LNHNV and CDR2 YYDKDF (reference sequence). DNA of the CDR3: TGTGCCACCAGCAGAGATCTGTCCTACGAGCAGTACTTC. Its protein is CATSRDLSYEQYF.

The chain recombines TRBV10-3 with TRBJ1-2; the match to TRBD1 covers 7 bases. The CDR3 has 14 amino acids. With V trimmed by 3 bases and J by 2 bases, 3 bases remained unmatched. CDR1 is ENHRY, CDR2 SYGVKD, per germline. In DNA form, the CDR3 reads TGTGCCATCAGTGAAGGGGACAGAAACTATGGCTACACCTTC. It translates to CAISEGDRNYGYTF.

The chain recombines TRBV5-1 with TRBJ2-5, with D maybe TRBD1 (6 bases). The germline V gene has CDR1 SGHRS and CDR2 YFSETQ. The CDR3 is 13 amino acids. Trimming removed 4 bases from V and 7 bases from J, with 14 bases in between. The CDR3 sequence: CASSQGTKGTQYF. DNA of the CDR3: TGCGCCAGCAGCCAAGGGACAAAGGGGACCCAGTACTTC.

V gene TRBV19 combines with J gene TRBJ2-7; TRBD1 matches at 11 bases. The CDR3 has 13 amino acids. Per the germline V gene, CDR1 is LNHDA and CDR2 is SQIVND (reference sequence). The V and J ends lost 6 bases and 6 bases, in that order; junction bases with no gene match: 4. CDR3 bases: TGTGCCAGTAGCCCGGGACAGGGGGTCGAGCAGTACTTC. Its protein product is CASSPGQGVEQYF.

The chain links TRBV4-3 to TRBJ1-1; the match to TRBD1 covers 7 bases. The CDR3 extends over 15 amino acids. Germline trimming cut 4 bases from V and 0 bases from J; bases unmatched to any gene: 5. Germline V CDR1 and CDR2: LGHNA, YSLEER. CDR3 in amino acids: CASSPRGGMNTEAFF. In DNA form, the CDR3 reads TGCGCCAGCAGCCCCCGAGGGGGCATGAACACTGAAGCTTTCTTT.

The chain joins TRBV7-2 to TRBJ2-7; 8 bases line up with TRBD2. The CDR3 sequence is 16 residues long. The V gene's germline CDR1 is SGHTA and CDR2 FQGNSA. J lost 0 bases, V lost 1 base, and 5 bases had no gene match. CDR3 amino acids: CASSLDSGASSYEQYF. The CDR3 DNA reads TGTGCCAGCAGCTTAGATAGCGGGGCAAGCTCCTACGAGCAGTACTTC. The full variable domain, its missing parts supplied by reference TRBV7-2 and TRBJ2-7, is GAGVSQSPSNKVTEKGKDVELRCDPISGHTALYWYRQSLGQGLEFLIYFQGNSAPDKSGLPSDRFSAERTGGSVSTLTIQRTQQEDSAVYLCASSLDSGASSYEQYFGPGTRLTVT.

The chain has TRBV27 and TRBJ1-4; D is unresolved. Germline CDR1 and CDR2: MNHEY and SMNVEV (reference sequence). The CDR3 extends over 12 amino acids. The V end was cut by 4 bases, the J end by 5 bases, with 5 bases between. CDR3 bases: TGTGCCAGCAGTTATCCGAATGAAAAACTGTTTTTT. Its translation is CASSYPNEKLFF.